Presented here are 18 T cell receptor beta chains from one specimen sequenced in a study of T cell responses to AZD1222 COVID-19 vaccine. The assay was immunoSEQ multiplex PCR, and TCRdb's table has in-frame clones only and misses some. The table records 85,000 to 120,000 clones, approximately 90% of them present only once. The specimen comprised peripheral blood, sampled on day 0 of AZD1222 vaccination. These receptors were collected from an adult in good health.

CDR3 nucleotides: TGTGCCTGGAGGGGAGCCTACGAGCAGTACTTC. Its protein is CAWRGAYEQYF. This sequence joins TRBV30 and TRBJ2-7, with D maybe TRBD2 (5 bases). From germline, CDR1 is GTSNPN and CDR2 SVGIG (reference sequence). Trimming cost V 3 bases and J 2 bases, with 5 bases left between them. CDR3 length equals 11 residues.

CDR3 nucleotides: TGTGCCAGCAGCCACGGGGCGGTTATCACTGAAGCTTTCTTT. Its translation is CASSHGAVITEAFF. The chain couples TRBV7-2 to TRBJ1-1; TRBD1 is a possible D gene (5 bases). CDR1 SGHTA and CDR2 FQGNSA come from the germline V gene. Trimming removed 5 bases at V and 4 bases at J, with 14 bases between. This CDR3 has 14 amino acids.

The chain carries TRBV7-3 and TRBJ1-5, with D unresolved. With 1 base removed from V and 3 bases from J, the gap between germline ends came to 4 bases. Germline V gene sequence: CDR1 SGHTA, CDR2 FQGTGA. The CDR3 totals 13 residues. CDR3 sequence reads: CASSLRANQPQHF. CDR3 coding DNA: TGTGCCAGCAGCTTAAGGGCCAATCAGCCCCAGCATTTT.

The V and J genes are TRBV6-5 and TRBJ1-5; D call uncertain. This CDR3 is 13 amino acids long. The V end lost 10 bases, the J end lost 3 bases, and 13 bases lay between the germline ends. Germline assignment: CDR1 MNHEY and CDR2 SVGAGI. The CDR3 sequence is CATARRHNQPQHF. The CDR3 DNA is TGTGCCACCGCGAGGAGGCACAATCAGCCCCAGCATTTT.

This chain's CDR3 is CASSYTDTQYF. The CDR3 bases are TGTGCCAGCAGCTACACAGATACGCAGTATTTT. This chain links TRBV7-2 with TRBJ2-3; D uncertain. Trimming removed 4 bases at V and 2 bases at J, with 1 base between. Germline assignment: CDR1 SGHTA and CDR2 FQGNSA. This CDR3 spans 11 amino acids.

J is TRBJ1-3 and V is TRBV5-5; D not certain. Trimming took off 4 bases at V and 1 base at J, with 12 bases between the two ends. The length of the CDR3 is 15 residues. Germline V lookup: CDR1 SGHKS, CDR2 YYEKEE (reference sequence). The CDR3: CASSLDVRSGNTIYF. The CDR3, as DNA: TGTGCCAGCAGCCTAGACGTCCGGTCTGGAAACACCATATATTTT.

The chain recombines TRBV14 with TRBJ2-3; D gene ambiguous. Germline CDR1 reads SGHDN; CDR2 reads FVKESK. Trimming cost V 2 bases and J 0 bases, with 3 bases left between them. The CDR3 consists of 13 residues. The CDR3 DNA reads as TGTGCCAGCAGCCAATGGAGCACAGATACGCAGTATTTT. Amino acid sequence: CASSQWSTDTQYF.

This chain joins TRBV5-6 and TRBJ1-1, with D unresolved. CDR3 size: 13 residues. V was pared by 0 bases and J by 6 bases, with 9 bases between. Germline lookup yields CDR1 SGHDT and CDR2 YYEEEE. The CDR3 DNA is TGTGCCAGCAGCTTGGGGACGCACCCTGAAGCTTTCTTT. Its translation: CASSLGTHPEAFF.

The chain couples TRBV28 to TRBJ1-3; D ambiguous. CDR3 size: 14 residues. V was trimmed by 7 bases and J by 7 bases, leaving 17 bases between them. The germline CDR1 and CDR2 sequences are MDHEN and SYDVKM. For the CDR3, the DNA is TGTGCCAGCACTAAACCCACCCTGGGGAACACCATATATTTT. This gives the protein CASTKPTLGNTIYF.

V usage is TRBV5-1 and J usage is TRBJ1-1; D unresolved. CDR1 SGHRS and CDR2 YFSETQ come from the germline V gene. The CDR3 spans 14 residues. V was cut by 0 bases and J by 4 bases, with 10 bases left in between. The CDR3 coding sequence is TGCGCCAGCAGCTTGGAACACGGGGTCACTGAAGCTTTCTTT. It is translated as CASSLEHGVTEAFF.

The V call is TRBV9, the J call TRBJ1-4; D may be TRBD1 (5 bases). V was clipped by 3 bases and J by 8 bases, with 20 bases between them. This CDR3 has 16 amino acids. CDR1 SGDLS and CDR2 YYNGEE come from the germline V gene. The DNA for the CDR3 is TGTGCCAGCAGCGCCGCAGCAGGGCAGGCGGGCGAAAAACTGTTTTTT. It yields the protein CASSAAAGQAGEKLFF.

This chain links TRBV7-8 with TRBJ1-5; TRBD1 is a possible D gene (5 bases). This CDR3 spans 16 amino acids. CDR1 and CDR2 from the germline V gene are SGHVS and FQNEAQ. V dropped 5 bases and J dropped 1 base, with 15 bases sitting between them. CDR3 loop: CASSPWGRTSNQPQHF. The CDR3 region has the DNA TGTGCCAGCAGCCCATGGGGCCGGACAAGCAATCAGCCCCAGCATTTT. Combining the CDR3 with reference TRBV7-8 and TRBJ1-5 gives the whole variable domain GAGVSQSPRYKVAKRGQDVALRCDPISGHVSLFWYQQALGQGPEFLTYFQNEAQLDKSGLPSDRFFAERPEGSVSTLKIQRTQQEDSAVYLCASSPWGRTSNQPQHFGDGTRLSIL.

The chain links TRBV5-1 to TRBJ2-7; a possible D gene is TRBD2 (7 bases). The V gene lost 3 bases and the J gene lost 0 bases, with 10 bases spanning the gap. The germline gives CDR1 SGHRS, CDR2 YFSETQ. The CDR3 is made up of 14 amino acids. The CDR3 sequence is CASSWGGSSYEQYF. Here the CDR3 DNA reads TGCGCCAGCAGCTGGGGGGGCAGCTCCTACGAGCAGTACTTC.

V and J are TRBV6-6 and TRBJ1-5; D is possibly TRBD1 (5 bases). V dropped 6 bases and J dropped 0 bases, with 9 bases sitting between them. Germline CDR1 and CDR2: MNHNY and SVGAGI (reference sequence). CDR3 size: 14 residues. The CDR3 loop is CASSRVDSNQPQHF. The CDR3 region has the DNA TGTGCCAGCAGCAGGGTCGATAGCAATCAGCCCCAGCATTTT.

The chain recombines TRBV4-2 with TRBJ2-2, with no clear D. Germline loops: CDR1 LGHNA, CDR2 YNFKEQ. The V end lost 0 bases, the J end lost 4 bases, and 3 bases lay between the germline ends. CDR3 length: 13 amino acids. CDR3 residues: CASSQEVTGELFF. For the CDR3, the DNA is TGTGCCAGCAGCCAAGAAGTCACCGGGGAGCTGTTTTTT.

This clone was seen only a few times. The chain uses TRBV24-1 and TRBJ1-2; 10 bases map to TRBD1. Trimming took 7 bases from V and 3 from J; bases not matched to a gene: 7. Germline CDR1 is KGHDR and CDR2 is SFDVKD. The CDR3 has 15 amino acids. As DNA, the CDR3 is TGTGCCACCAGCAACGGACAGGGGGTAGACTATGGCTACACCTTC. Translating it yields CATSNGQGVDYGYTF.

This chain links TRBV7-2 with TRBJ2-2, with a tentative D call TRBD2 (6 bases). In germline, CDR1 is SGHTA, CDR2 FQGNSA. This CDR3 region has 15 residues. The V gene lost 4 bases and the J gene lost 1 base, with 10 bases spanning the gap. This CDR3 reads CASSSGTGNTGELFF. The CDR3 DNA is TGTGCCAGCAGCTCCGGGACTGGGAACACCGGGGAGCTGTTTTTT.

J is TRBJ1-2 and V is TRBV27, with 9 bases fitting TRBD1. From germline, CDR1 is MNHEY and CDR2 SMNVEV (reference sequence). V was clipped by 6 bases and J by 5 bases; unmatched bases: 13. The CDR3 consists of 16 residues. The CDR3 sequence: CASRPLGTGLWYGYTF. The CDR3 nucleotides are TGTGCCAGCAGACCTCTAGGGACAGGGCTATGGTATGGCTACACCTTC.